These 3 T cell receptor beta chains were all obtained from the same sample, sequenced in a study of monozygotic twins with cystic fibrosis. Here immunoSEQ multiplex PCR was the method, and the copy in TCRdb shows in-frame clones only, minus some. The data contain approximately 36,000 clones, just over 90% of them singletons. Source material: blood. The receptors derive from a boy between 2 and 15 years old with cystic fibrosis.

V gene TRBV6-6 combines with J gene TRBJ1-2; 9 positions agree with TRBD1. The trim removed 2 bases at V and 3 bases at J, leaving 4 bases unmatched. CDR3 size: 15 residues. CDR1 is MNHNY, CDR2 SVGAGI, per germline (reference sequence). DNA of the CDR3: TGTGCCAGCAGTTACGCACAGGGGGCTGACTATGGCTACACCTTC. Residues: CASSYAQGADYGYTF.

V gene TRBV5-4 combines with J gene TRBJ1-1, with D unresolved. With 1 base removed from V and 2 bases from J, the gap between germline ends came to 6 bases. CDR3 length: 13 residues. Per the germline V gene, CDR1 is SGHNT and CDR2 is YYREEE (reference sequence). CDR3 region: CASSLLSNTEAFF. The CDR3 DNA sequence: TGTGCCAGCAGCTTGTTGAGCAACACTGAAGCTTTCTTT.

The V and J genes are TRBV27 and TRBJ2-7; D not resolved. V was shortened by 2 bases and J by 4 bases, with 12 bases between the two germline ends. Germline CDR1 reads MNHEY; CDR2 reads SMNVEV (reference sequence). The CDR3 runs 14 residues. The CDR3 DNA sequence: TGTGCCAGCAGTTTAGACCAGTATGGTTACGAGCAGTACTTC. It is translated as CASSLDQYGYEQYF.